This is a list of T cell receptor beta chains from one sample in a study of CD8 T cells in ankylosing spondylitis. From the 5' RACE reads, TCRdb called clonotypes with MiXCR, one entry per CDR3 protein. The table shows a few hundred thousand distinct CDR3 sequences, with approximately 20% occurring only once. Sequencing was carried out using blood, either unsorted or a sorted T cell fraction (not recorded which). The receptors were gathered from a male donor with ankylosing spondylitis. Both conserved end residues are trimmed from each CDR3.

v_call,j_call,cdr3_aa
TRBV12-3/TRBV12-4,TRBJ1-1,ASSRTPLVTEAF
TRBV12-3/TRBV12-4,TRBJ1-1,ASSSPGQGYTEAF
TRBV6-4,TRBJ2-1,ASSDSGGYNEQF
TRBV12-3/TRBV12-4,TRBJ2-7,ASSLGRLADYEQY
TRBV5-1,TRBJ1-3,ASSSGEASGNTIY
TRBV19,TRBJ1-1,ASSPTGVEAF
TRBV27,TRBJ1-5,ASSSHRDQPQH
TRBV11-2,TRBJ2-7,ASSQTSGGAYEQY
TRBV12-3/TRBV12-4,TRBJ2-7,ASSSLLGTYEQY
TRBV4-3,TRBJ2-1,ASSQDLAYNEQF
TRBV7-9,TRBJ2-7,ASSPRSGVLLYEQY
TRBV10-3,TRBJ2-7,AISRDTDEQY
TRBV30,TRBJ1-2,AWSLKVPNYGYT
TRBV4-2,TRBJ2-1,ASSLPLASGDYNEQF
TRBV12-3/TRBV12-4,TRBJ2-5,ASSLKPLGRLGETQY
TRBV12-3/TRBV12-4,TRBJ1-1,ASSFAGTTEAF
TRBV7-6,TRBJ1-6,ASSSTGGSPLH
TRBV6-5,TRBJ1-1,ASSYRPPGHTEAF
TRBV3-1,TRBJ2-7,ASSQDPGAYEQY
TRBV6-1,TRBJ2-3,ASSVRGYTDIAQY
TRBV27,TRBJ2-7,ASRLRGTGGNEQY
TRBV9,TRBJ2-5,ASSAGLAGGETQY
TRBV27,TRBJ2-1,ASSSRTGNEQF
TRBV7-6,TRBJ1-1,ASSLDYPTTNTEAF
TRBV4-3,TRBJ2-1,ASSQDRLAYNEQF
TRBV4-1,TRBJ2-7,ASSQEPSGASYEQY
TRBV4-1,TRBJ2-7,ASSPKVLAGEGAGYEQY
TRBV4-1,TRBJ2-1,ASSPNRDRDAEQF
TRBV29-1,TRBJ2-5,SVEERQGGWETQY
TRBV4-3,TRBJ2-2,ASSPSGGGSVVGELF
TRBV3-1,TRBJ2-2,ASSRDYTGELF
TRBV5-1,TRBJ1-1,ASSLPGGNTEAF
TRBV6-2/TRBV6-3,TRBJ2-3,ASSLGRQDTDTQY
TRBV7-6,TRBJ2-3,ASSSLLGGGSTDTQY
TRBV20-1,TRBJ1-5,SANPPRGPIDQPQH
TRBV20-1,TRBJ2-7,SARPGVTYEQY
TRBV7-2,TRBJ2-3,ASSPTGTASTDTQY